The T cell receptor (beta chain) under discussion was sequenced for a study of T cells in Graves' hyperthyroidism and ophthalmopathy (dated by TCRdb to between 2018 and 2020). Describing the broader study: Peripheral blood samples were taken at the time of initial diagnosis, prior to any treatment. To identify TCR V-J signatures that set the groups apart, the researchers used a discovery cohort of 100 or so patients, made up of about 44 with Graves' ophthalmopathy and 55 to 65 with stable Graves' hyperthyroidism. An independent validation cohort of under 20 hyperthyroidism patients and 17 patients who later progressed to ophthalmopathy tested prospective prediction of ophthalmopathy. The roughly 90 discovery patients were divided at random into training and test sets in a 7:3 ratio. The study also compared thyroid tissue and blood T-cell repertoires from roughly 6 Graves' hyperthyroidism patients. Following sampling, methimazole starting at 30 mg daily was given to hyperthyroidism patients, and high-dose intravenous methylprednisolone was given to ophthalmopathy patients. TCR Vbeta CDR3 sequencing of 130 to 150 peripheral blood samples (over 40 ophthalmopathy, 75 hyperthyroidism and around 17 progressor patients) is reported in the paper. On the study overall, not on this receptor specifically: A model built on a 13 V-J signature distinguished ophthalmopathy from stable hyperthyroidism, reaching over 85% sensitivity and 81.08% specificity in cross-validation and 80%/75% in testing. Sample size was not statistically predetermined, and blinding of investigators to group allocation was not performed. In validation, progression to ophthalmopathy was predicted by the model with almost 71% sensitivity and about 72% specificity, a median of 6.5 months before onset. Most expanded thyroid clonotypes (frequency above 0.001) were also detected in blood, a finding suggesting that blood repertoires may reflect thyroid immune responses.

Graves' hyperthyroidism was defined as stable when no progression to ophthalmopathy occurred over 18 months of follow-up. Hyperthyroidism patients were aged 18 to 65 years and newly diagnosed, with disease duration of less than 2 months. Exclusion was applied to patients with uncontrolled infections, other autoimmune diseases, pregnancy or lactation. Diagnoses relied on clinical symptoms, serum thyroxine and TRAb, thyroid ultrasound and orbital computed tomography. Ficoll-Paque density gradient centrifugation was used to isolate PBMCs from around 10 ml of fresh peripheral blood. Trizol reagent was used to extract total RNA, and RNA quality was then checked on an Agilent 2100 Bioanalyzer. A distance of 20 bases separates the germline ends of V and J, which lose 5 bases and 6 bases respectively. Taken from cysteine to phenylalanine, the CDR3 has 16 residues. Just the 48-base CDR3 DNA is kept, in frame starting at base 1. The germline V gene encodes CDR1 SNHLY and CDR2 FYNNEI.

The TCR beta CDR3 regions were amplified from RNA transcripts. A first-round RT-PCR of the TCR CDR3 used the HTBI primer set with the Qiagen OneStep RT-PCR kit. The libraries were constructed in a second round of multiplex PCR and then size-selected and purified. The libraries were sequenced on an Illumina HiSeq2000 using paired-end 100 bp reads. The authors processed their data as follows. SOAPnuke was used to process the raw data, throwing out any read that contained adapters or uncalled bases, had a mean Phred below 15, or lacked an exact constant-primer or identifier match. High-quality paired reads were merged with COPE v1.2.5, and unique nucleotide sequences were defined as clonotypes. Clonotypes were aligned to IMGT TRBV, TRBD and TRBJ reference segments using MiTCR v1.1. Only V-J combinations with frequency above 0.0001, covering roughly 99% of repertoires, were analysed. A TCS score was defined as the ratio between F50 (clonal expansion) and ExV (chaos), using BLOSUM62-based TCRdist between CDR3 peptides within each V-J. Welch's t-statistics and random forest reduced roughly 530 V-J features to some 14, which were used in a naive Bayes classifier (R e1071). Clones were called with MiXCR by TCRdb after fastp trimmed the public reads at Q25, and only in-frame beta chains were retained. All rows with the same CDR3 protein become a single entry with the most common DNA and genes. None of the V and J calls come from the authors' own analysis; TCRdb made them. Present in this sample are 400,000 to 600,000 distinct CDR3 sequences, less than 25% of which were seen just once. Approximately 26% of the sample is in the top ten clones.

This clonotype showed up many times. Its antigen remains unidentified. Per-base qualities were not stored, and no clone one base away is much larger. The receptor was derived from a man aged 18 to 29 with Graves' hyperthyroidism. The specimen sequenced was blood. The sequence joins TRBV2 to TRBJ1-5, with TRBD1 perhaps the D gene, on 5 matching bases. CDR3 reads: CASSTPIDSRGQPQHF. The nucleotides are TGTGCCAGCAGTACCCCTATCGACAGTCGCGGTCAGCCCCAGCATTTT.